Here is one T cell receptor (beta chain) with its context. CDR1 and CDR2 (germline): KGHSH, LQKENI. This CDR3 region has 15 residues. V was shortened by 5 bases and J by 7 bases, with 20 bases between the two germline ends. In every patient, relapse followed autologous stem cell transplantation, while exposure to brentuximab vedotin differed. The data were taken from a study of PD-1 blockade in classical Hodgkin lymphoma. TCRdb keeps only in-frame clones here, not all; method: immunoSEQ multiplex PCR. The repertoire holds 90,000 to 100,000 clones, with about nine tenths as singletons. The material was peripheral blood mononuclear cells (PBMCs), obtained at baseline. The rearrangement joins TRBV18 to TRBJ1-1; D perhaps matches TRBD1 (6 bases). The TCR originated in a human donor with classical Hodgkin lymphoma. The CDR3: CASSFNRAGEVEAFF. CDR3 nucleotides: TGTGCCAGCTCATTTAATCGGGCAGGGGAGGTTGAAGCTTTCTTT.